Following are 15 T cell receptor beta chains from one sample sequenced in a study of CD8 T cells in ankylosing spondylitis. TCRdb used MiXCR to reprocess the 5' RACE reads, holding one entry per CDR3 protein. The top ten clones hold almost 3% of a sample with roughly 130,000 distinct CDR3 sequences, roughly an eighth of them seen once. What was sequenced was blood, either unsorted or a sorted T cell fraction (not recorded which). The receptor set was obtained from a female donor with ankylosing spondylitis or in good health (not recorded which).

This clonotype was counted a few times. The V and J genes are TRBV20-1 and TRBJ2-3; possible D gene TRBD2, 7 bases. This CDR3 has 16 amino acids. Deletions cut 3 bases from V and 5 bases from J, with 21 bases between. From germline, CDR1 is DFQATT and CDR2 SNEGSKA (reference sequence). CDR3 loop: CSASPTGAGVVDTQYF. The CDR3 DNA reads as TGCAGTGCTAGCCCCACGGGGGCGGGAGTTGTAGATACGCAGTATTTT.

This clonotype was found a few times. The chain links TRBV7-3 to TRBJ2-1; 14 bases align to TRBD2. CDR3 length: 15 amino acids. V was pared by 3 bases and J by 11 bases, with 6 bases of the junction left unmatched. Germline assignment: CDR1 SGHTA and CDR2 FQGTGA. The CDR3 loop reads CASSFGLAGGYQQFF. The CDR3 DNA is TGTGCCAGCAGCTTCGGACTAGCGGGAGGTTATCAGCAGTTCTTC.

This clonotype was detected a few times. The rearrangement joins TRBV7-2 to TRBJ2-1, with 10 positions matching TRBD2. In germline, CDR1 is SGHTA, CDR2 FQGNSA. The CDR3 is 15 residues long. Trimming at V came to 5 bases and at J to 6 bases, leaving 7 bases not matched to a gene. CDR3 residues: CASSPTGLAFNEQFF. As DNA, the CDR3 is TGTGCCAGCAGCCCGACGGGACTAGCGTTCAATGAGCAGTTCTTC.

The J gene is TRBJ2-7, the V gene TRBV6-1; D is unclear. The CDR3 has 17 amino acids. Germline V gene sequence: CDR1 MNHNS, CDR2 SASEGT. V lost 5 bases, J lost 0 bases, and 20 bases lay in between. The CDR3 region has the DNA TGTGCCAGCAGTCTAGTTGGGCCAAGGGCAAACTCCTACGAGCAGTACTTC. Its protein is CASSLVGPRANSYEQYF.

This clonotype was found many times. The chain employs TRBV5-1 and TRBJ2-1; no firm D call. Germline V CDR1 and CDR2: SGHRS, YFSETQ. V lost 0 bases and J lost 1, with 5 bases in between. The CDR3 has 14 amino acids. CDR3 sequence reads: CASSLDSSYNEQFF. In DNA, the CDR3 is TGCGCCAGCAGCTTGGACTCATCCTACAATGAGCAGTTCTTC.

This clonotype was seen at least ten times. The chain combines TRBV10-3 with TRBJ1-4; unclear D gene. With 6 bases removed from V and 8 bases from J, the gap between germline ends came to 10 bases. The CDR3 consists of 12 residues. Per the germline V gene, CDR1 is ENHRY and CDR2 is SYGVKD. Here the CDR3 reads CAISSGSEKLFF. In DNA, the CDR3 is TGTGCCATCAGCTCGGGGTCCGAAAAACTGTTTTTT.

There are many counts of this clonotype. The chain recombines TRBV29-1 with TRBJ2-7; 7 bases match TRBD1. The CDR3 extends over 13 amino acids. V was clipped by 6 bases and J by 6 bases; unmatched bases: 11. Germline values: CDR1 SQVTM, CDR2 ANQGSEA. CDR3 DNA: TGCAGCGTCGCGACAGGGAAGAGGGGCGAGCAGTACTTC. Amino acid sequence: CSVATGKRGEQYF.

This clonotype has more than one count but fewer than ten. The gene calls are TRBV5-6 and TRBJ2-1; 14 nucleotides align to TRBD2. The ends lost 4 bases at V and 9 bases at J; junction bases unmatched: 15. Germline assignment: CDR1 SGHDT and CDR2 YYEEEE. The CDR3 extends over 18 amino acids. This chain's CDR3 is CASSGQRTGLAGVGEQFF. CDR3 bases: TGTGCCAGCAGCGGACAAAGAACGGGACTAGCGGGGGTAGGTGAGCAGTTCTTC.

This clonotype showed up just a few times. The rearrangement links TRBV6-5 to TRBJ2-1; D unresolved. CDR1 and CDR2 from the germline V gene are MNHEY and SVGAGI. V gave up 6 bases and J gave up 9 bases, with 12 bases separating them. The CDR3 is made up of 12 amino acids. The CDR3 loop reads CASSRNPPEQFF. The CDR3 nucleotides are TGTGCCAGCAGCCGAAACCCCCCTGAGCAGTTCTTC.

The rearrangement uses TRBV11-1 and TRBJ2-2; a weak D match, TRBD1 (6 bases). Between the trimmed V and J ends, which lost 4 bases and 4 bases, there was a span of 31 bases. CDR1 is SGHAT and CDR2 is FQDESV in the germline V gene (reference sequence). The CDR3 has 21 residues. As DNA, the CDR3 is TGTGCCAGCAGCTCGCATAAATACCTTTCCGACAGGTTCGAGGGCACCGGGGAGCTGTTTTTT. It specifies CASSSHKYLSDRFEGTGELFF.

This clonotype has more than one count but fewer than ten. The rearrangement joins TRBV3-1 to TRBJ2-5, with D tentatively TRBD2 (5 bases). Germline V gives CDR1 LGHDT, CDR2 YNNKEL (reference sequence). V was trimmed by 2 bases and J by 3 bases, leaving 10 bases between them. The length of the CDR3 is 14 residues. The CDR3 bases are TGTGCCAGCAGCCAACTCGGGAATGAAGAGACCCAGTACTTC. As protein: CASSQLGNEETQYF.

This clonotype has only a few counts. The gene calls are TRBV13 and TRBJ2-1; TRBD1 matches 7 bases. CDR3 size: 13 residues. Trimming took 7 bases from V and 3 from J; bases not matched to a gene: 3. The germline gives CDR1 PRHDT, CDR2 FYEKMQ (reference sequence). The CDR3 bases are TGTGCCAGCAAGAGGGACAGCTACAATGAGCAGTTCTTC. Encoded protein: CASKRDSYNEQFF.

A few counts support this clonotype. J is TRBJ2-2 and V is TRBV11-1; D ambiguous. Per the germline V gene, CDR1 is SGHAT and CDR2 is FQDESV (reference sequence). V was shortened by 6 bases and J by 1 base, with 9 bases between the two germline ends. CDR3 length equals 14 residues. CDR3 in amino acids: CASRVAQNTGELFF. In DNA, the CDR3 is TGTGCCAGCAGAGTGGCGCAGAACACCGGGGAGCTGTTTTTT. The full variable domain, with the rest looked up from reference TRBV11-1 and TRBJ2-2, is EAEVAQSPRYKITEKSQAVAFWCDPISGHATLYWYRQILGQGPELLVQFQDESVVDDSQLPKDRFSAERLKGVDSTLKIQPAELGDSAMYLCASRVAQNTGELFFGEGSRLTVL.

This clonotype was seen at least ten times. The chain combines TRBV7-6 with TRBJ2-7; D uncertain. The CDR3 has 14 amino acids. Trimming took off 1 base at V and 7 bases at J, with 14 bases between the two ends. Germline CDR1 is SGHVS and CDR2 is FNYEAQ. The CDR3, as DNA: TGTGCCAGCAGCTTAGGGCAGACCGGGCGGGAGCAGTACTTC. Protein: CASSLGQTGREQYF.

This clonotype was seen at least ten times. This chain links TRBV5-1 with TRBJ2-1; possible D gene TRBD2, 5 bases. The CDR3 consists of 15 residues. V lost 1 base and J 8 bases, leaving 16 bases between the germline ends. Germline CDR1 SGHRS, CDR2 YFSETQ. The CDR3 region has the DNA TGCGCCAGCAGCTTGACCCGGGGTTCGGGCCATGAGCAGTTCTTC. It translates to CASSLTRGSGHEQFF. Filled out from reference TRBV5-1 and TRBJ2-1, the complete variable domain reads KAGVTQTPRYLIKTRGQQVTLSCSPISGHRSVSWYQQTPGQGLQFLFEYFSETQRNKGNFPGRFSGRQFSNSRSEMNVSTLELGDSALYLCASSLTRGSGHEQFFGPGTRLTVL.